The entry that follows covers one T cell receptor beta chain sequence. As yet, its antigen is unknown. Focal radiation plus CTLA-4 blockade with ipilimumab was administered to patients who had chemo-refractory metastatic non-small-cell lung cancer. This specimen belongs to a study of radiotherapy plus CTLA-4 blockade in lung cancer. The wider study: The study recorded objective responses in roughly 20% of patients and disease control in about 31%.

The germline CDR1 and CDR2 sequences are SGHNT and YYREEE (reference sequence). The CDR3 has 14 residues. Trimming removed 5 bases from V and 12 bases from J, with 20 bases in between. The assay was immunoSEQ multiplex PCR, and TCRdb's table has in-frame clones only and misses some. The sample has roughly 46,000 clones; around 77% are singletons. Findings of the study overall: Once radiotherapy plus ipilimumab had been given, TCR clones derived from tumor expanded in blood. Reports state that early shifts in blood T cell clones, with interferon-beta, best predicted response.

The receptor was isolated from a human donor with non-small cell lung cancer who had stable disease on radiotherapy plus ipilimumab. The starting material was peripheral blood, obtained from a patient treated with radiotherapy plus ipilimumab. The J gene is TRBJ1-4, the V gene TRBV5-4; D is ambiguous. The CDR3 loop is CASRPPLAGSELFF. CDR3 coding DNA: TGTGCCAGCAGGCCCCCGTTGGCGGGTAGTGAACTGTTTTTT.